The clone carrying this TCR beta chain was counted ten times or more. Using its own MiXCR run on the 5' RACE reads, TCRdb lists one record per CDR3 protein. Of fewer than 20,000 distinct CDR3 sequences in the sample, 12% to 15% were seen once. CDR1 is SGHAT, CDR2 FQNNGV, per germline. Trimming took 4 bases from V and 10 from J, leaving 12 bases between them. The CDR3 has 12 amino acids. The data were obtained in a study of neurological immune-mediated disorders. The sequence was obtained from a woman aged 60-75 years with HTLV-1-associated myelopathy (HAM/TSP). The V call is TRBV11-2, the J call TRBJ2-3; the D is unclear. The sample taken for sequencing was CD4+ T cells from blood. CDR3 DNA sequence: TGTGCCAGCAGCTCCCAGCAAAGTTCGCAGTATTTT. Its protein product is CASSSQQSSQYF.